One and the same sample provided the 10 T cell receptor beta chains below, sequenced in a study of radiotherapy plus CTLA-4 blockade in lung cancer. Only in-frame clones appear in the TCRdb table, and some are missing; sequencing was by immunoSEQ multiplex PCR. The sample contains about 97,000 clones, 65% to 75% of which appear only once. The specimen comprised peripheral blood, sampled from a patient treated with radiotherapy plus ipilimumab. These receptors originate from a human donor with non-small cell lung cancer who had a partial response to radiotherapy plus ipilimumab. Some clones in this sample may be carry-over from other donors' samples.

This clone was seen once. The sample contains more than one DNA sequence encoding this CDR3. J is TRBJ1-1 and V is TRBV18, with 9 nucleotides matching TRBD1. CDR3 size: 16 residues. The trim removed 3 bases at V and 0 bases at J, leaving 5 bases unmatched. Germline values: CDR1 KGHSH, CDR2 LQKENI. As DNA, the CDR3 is TGTGCCAGCTCACCGGGACAGGGCTTAATGAACACTGAAGCTTTCTTT. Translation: CASSPGQGLMNTEAFF.

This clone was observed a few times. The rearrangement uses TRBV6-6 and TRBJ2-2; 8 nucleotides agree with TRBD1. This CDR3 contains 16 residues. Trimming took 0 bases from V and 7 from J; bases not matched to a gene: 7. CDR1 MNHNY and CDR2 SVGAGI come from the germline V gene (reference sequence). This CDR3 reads CASSYSTGQGFGELFF. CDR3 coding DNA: TGTGCCAGCAGTTACTCCACCGGACAGGGCTTCGGGGAGCTGTTTTTT.

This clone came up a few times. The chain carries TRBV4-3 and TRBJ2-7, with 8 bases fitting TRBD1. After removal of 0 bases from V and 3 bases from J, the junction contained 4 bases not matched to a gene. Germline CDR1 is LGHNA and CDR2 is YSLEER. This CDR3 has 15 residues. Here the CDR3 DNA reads TGCGCCAGCAGCCAAGATGGGACAGGCGTCTACGAGCAGTACTTC. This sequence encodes CASSQDGTGVYEQYF.

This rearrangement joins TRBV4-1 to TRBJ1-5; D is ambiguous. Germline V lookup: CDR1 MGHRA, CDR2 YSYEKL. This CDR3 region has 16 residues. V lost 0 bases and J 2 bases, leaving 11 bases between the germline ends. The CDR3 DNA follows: TGCGCCAGCAGCCAAGATAGTACGGTGGGCAATCAGCCCCAGCATTTT. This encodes CASSQDSTVGNQPQHF.

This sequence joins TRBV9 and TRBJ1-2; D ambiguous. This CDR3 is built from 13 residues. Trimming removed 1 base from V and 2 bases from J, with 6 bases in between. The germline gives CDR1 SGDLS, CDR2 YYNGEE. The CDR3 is CASSVSRNYGYTF. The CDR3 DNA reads TGTGCCAGCAGCGTATCCAGGAACTATGGCTACACCTTC.

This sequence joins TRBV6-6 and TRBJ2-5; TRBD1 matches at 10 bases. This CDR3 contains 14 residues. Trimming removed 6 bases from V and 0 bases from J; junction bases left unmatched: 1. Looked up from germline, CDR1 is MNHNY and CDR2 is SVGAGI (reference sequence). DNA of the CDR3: TGTGCCAGCAGGGGACAGGGGTACCAAGAGACCCAGTACTTC. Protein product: CASRGQGYQETQYF.

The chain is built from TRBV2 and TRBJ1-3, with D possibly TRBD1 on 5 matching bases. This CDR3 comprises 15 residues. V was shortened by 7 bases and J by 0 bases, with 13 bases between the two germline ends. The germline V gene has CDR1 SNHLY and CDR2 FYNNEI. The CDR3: CASTPAGFSGNTIYF. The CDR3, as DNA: TGTGCCAGCACCCCTGCAGGGTTCTCTGGAAACACCATATATTTT.

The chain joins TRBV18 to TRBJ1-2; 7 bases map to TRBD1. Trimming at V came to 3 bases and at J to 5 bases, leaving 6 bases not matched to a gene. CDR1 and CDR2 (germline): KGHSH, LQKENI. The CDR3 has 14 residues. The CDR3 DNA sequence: TGTGCCAGCTCACCCGACAGGGCGAGGTATGGCTACACCTTC. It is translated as CASSPDRARYGYTF.

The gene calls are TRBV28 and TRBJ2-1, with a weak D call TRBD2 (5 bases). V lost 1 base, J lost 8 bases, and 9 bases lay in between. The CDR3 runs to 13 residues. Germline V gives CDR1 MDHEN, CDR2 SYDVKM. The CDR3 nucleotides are TGTGCCAGCAGTTTATCTCGGGAACATGAGCAGTTCTTC. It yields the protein CASSLSREHEQFF. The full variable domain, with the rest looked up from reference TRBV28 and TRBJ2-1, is DVKVTQSSRYLVKRTGEKVFLECVQDMDHENMFWYRQDPGLGLRLIYFSYDVKMKEKGDIPEGYSVSREKKERFSLILESASTNQTSMYLCASSLSREHEQFFGPGTRLTVL.

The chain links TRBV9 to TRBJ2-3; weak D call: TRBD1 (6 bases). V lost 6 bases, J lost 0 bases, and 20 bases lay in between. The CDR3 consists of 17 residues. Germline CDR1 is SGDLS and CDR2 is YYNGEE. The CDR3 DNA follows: TGTGCCAGCATCTATCCTGGAACAGGGCCTAGCACAGATACGCAGTATTTT. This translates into CASIYPGTGPSTDTQYF.